This T cell receptor beta chain was sequenced in a study of long-term antiretroviral therapy in people with HIV. Study-wide results and caveats: The study found that diversity rose after ART but stayed below transplant donor controls.

At the survey level, the v3.0 immunoSEQ assay was run. TCRdb's table, derived via immunoSEQ multiplex PCR, lists solely in-frame clones and lacks some. The sample records 20,000 to 25,000 clones, around 80% being singletons. In the case of this clone: No antigen is known for it.

The specimen was unsorted PBMCs, collected 0.5 years before starting antiretroviral therapy. This clonotype was sampled from a man aged 35-49 years with HIV.

The CDR3 loop is CASSFSGGAGGELFF. CDR3 sequence (DNA): TGTGCCAGCAGCTTTAGCGGGGGGGCCGGCGGGGAGCTGTTTTTT. This chain links TRBV7-2 with TRBJ2-2, with 11 bases that match TRBD2. V was clipped by 3 bases and J by 7 bases; unmatched bases: 4. This CDR3 comprises 15 residues. Germline CDR1 SGHTA, CDR2 FQGNSA.